This T cell receptor (beta chain) derives from a study of graft-versus-host responses after intestinal transplantation. Germline values: CDR1 SGHRS, CDR2 YFSETQ. With 6 bases removed from V and 4 bases from J, the gap between germline ends came to 10 bases. The CDR3 is 13 amino acids. TCRdb keeps only in-frame clones here, not all; method: immunoSEQ multiplex PCR. This table holds 20,000 to 30,000 clones, over 75% found once. The origin of this receptor is a human patient who received an intestinal transplant, so some T cells may come from the graft donor. The material was PBMCs, obtained around 440 days after intestinal transplant. The chain employs TRBV5-1 and TRBJ1-4; possible D gene TRBD1, 6 bases. Here the CDR3 DNA reads TGCGCCAGCAACCGGGACAATAATGAAAAACTGTTTTTT. It codes for CASNRDNNEKLFF. Filled out from reference TRBV5-1 and TRBJ1-4, the complete variable domain reads KAGVTQTPRYLIKTRGQQVTLSCSPISGHRSVSWYQQTPGQGLQFLFEYFSETQRNKGNFPGRFSGRQFSNSRSEMNVSTLELGDSALYLCASNRDNNEKLFFGSGTQLSVL.